These T cell receptor beta chains were read from a single sample in a study of blood T cell repertoires in COVID-19. TCRdb's table, derived via immunoSEQ multiplex PCR, lists solely in-frame clones and lacks some. The table lists some 140,000 clones, 70% to 85% of them singletons. The specimen was peripheral blood. The receptors were sampled from a man aged 55 to 69 who had recovered from COVID-19. CDR3s include the opening cysteine and the closing phenylalanine or tryptophan. The D gene is left open where the match is weak. The size field is filled for only some rows; it gives once, few, many or a size class.

size: -; V: TRBV6-5; D: -; J: TRBJ1-6; CDR3: CASSQTDSPLHF; DNA: TGTGCCAGCAGTCAAACAGATTCACCCCTCCACTTT
size: once; V: TRBV29-1; D: -; J: TRBJ2-5; CDR3: CSIRHQQETQYF; DNA: TGCAGCATAAGACACCAACAAGAGACCCAGTACTTC
size: -; V: TRBV11-3; D: -; J: TRBJ2-2; CDR3: CASSPPLHPGGTGELFF; DNA: TGTGCCAGCAGCCCCCCGCTCCATCCAGGAGGGACCGGGGAGCTGTTTTTT
size: few; V: TRBV3-1/TRBV3-2; D: TRBD2; J: TRBJ2-2; CDR3: CASTGGSGRAGELFF; DNA: TGTGCCAGCACTGGCGGTAGCGGGAGAGCCGGGGAGCTGTTTTTT
size: -; V: TRBV19; D: -; J: TRBJ2-1; CDR3: CATTPGLTKNEQFF; DNA: TGTGCCACCACCCCGGGACTTACAAAGAATGAGCAGTTCTTC
size: -; V: TRBV19; D: -; J: TRBJ2-6; CDR3: CASSMTAASYSGANVLTF; DNA: TGTGCCAGTAGTATGACAGCCGCTAGTTACTCTGGGGCCAACGTCCTGACTTTC
size: -; V: TRBV5-6; D: -; J: TRBJ2-7; CDR3: CASSAGTRTGLYEQYF; DNA: TGTGCCAGCAGCGCGGGGACCAGGACAGGTCTTTACGAGCAGTACTTC
size: many; V: TRBV11-1; D: -; J: TRBJ2-1; CDR3: CASSLATGPSFSYNEQFF; DNA: TGTGCCAGCAGCTTAGCGACAGGCCCCTCGTTCTCCTACAATGAGCAGTTCTTC
size: -; V: TRBV10-3; D: TRBD2; J: TRBJ2-1; CDR3: CAISDFSSGRPNEQFF; DNA: TGTGCCATCAGTGACTTCTCTAGCGGGCGTCCCAATGAGCAGTTCTTC
size: -; V: TRBV19; D: TRBD2; J: TRBJ2-3; CDR3: CARTSPSGVTDTQYF; DNA: TGTGCCAGGACCTCACCTAGCGGAGTCACAGATACGCAGTATTTT
size: -; V: TRBV7-6; D: -; J: TRBJ1-1; CDR3: CASSPGWGAEAFF; DNA: TGTGCCAGCAGCCCAGGATGGGGGGCTGAAGCTTTCTTT
size: -; V: TRBV4-1; D: TRBD1; J: TRBJ2-7; CDR3: CASSQRGTGSYEQYF; DNA: TGCGCCAGCAGCCAGAGGGGGACAGGGTCCTACGAGCAGTACTTC
size: -; V: TRBV5-1; D: -; J: TRBJ2-5; CDR3: CASSLAATQETQYF; DNA: TGCGCCAGCAGCTTGGCGGCGACTCAAGAGACCCAGTACTTC
size: -; V: TRBV4-1; D: TRBD1; J: TRBJ1-4; CDR3: CASSQPRRTGGPEKLFF; DNA: TGCGCCAGCAGCCAACCTAGGAGGACAGGGGGGCCCGAAAAACTGTTTTTT
size: once; V: TRBV7-9; D: TRBD2; J: TRBJ2-2; CDR3: CASSFELAGTNTGELFF; DNA: TGTGCCAGCAGCTTTGAGCTAGCGGGGACGAACACCGGGGAGCTGTTTTTT
size: many; V: TRBV5-4; D: -; J: TRBJ2-7; CDR3: CASSLGGTTYEQYF; DNA: TGTGCCAGCAGCTTAGGCGGGACCACCTACGAGCAGTACTTC
size: -; V: TRBV29-1; D: TRBD1; J: TRBJ2-7; CDR3: CSVTGANYEQYF; DNA: TGCAGCGTGACAGGGGCCAACTACGAGCAGTACTTC
size: -; V: TRBV28; D: -; J: TRBJ1-2; CDR3: CATVSPGVGAYGYTF; DNA: TGTGCCACCGTTTCTCCCGGGGTTGGTGCCTATGGCTACACCTTC
size: -; V: TRBV5-1; D: TRBD1; J: TRBJ2-2; CDR3: CASSSPGQGRTGELFF; DNA: TGCGCCAGCAGCTCCCCCGGACAGGGGAGGACCGGGGAGCTGTTTTTT
size: few; V: TRBV3-1/TRBV3-2; D: -; J: TRBJ2-3; CDR3: CASSQGGASADTQYF; DNA: TGTGCCAGCAGCCAGGGGGGGGCATCCGCGGATACGCAGTATTTT
size: -; V: TRBV7-9; D: TRBD1; J: TRBJ1-4; CDR3: CASSKATGGGEKLFF; DNA: TGTGCCAGCAGCAAAGCGACAGGGGGAGGTGAAAAACTGTTTTTT
size: -; V: TRBV29-1; D: -; J: TRBJ1-1; CDR3: CSAQWNTEAFF; DNA: TGCAGCGCCCAGTGGAACACTGAAGCTTTCTTT
size: few; V: TRBV3-1/TRBV3-2; D: TRBD1; J: TRBJ1-5; CDR3: CASSLGQEQPQHF; DNA: TGTGCCAGCAGCCTCGGACAGGAACAGCCCCAGCATTTT
size: -; V: TRBV4-3; D: TRBD1; J: TRBJ1-1; CDR3: CASSQAGTGFGTEAFF; DNA: TGCGCCAGCAGCCAAGCCGGGACAGGGTTCGGCACTGAAGCTTTCTTT
size: once; V: TRBV5-5; D: TRBD1; J: TRBJ2-7; CDR3: CASSLDRDSYEQYF; DNA: TGTGCCAGCAGCCTTGACAGGGACTCCTACGAGCAGTACTTC
size: -; V: TRBV5-4; D: -; J: TRBJ2-6; CDR3: CASSLVSGANVLTF; DNA: TGTGCCAGCAGCTTGGTCTCGGGGGCCAACGTCCTGACTTTC
size: -; V: TRBV7-2; D: -; J: TRBJ1-2; CDR3: CASSLRGGGYTF; DNA: TGTGCCAGCAGCTTAAGGGGGGGAGGCTACACCTTC
size: -; V: TRBV4-1; D: -; J: TRBJ2-3; CDR3: CASSQDGSRGTDTQYF; DNA: TGCGCCAGCAGCCAAGATGGCAGCCGGGGCACAGATACGCAGTATTTT
size: -; V: TRBV2; D: -; J: TRBJ1-5; CDR3: CASSAQEGIQPQHF; DNA: TGTGCCAGCAGTGCGCAAGAGGGTATTCAGCCCCAGCATTTT